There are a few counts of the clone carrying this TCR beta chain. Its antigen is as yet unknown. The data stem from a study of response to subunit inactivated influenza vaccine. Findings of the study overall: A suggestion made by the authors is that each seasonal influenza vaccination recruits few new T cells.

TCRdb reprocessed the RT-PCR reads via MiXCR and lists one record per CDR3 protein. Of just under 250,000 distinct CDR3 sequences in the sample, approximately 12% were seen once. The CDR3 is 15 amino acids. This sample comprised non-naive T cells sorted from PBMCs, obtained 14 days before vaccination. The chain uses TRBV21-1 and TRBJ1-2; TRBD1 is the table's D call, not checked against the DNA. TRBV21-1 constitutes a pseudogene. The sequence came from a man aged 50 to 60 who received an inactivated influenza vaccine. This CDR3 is CASSIRPRDSYGYTF. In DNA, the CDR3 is TGTGCCAGCAGCATTCGACCCCGGGACAGCTATGGCTACACCTTC.